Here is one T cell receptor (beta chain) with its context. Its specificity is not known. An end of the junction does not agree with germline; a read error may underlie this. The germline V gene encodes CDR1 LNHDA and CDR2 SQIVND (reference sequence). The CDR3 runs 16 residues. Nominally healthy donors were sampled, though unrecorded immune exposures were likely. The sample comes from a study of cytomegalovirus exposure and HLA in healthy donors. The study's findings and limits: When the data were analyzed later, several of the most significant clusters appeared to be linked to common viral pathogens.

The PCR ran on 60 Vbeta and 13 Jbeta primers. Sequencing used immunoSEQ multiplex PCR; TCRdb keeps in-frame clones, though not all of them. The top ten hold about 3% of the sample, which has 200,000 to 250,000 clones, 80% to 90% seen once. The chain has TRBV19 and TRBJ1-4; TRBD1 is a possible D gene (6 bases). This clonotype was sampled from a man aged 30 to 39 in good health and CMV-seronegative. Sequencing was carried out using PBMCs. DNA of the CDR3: TGTGCCAGTAGTATAGATGGTACAGGGTGGAATGAAAGACTGTTTTTT. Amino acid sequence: CASSIDGTGWNERLFF.